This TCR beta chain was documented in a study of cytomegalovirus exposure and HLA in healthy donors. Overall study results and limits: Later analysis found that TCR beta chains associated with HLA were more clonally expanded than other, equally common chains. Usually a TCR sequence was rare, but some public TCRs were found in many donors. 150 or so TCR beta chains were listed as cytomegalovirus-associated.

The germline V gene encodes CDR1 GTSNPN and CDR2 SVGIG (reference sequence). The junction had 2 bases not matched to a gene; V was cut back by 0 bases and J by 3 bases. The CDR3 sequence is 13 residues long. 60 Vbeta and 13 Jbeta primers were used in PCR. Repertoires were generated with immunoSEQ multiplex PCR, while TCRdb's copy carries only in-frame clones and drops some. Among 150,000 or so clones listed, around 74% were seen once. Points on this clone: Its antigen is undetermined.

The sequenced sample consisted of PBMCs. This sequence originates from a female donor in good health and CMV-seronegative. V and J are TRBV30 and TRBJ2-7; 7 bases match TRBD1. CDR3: CAWSVNRGYEQYF. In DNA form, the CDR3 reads TGTGCCTGGAGTGTAAACAGGGGCTACGAGCAGTACTTC.